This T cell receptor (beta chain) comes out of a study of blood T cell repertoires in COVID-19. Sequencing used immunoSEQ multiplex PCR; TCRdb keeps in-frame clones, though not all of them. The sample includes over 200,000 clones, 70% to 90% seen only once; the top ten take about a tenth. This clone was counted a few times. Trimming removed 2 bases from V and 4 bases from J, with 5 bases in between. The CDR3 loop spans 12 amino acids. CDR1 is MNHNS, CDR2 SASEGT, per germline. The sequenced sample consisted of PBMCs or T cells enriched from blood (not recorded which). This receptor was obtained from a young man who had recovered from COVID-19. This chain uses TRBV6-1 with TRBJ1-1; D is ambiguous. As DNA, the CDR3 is TGTGCCAGCAGTGAAAAGAGCACTGAAGCTTTCTTT. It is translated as CASSEKSTEAFF.